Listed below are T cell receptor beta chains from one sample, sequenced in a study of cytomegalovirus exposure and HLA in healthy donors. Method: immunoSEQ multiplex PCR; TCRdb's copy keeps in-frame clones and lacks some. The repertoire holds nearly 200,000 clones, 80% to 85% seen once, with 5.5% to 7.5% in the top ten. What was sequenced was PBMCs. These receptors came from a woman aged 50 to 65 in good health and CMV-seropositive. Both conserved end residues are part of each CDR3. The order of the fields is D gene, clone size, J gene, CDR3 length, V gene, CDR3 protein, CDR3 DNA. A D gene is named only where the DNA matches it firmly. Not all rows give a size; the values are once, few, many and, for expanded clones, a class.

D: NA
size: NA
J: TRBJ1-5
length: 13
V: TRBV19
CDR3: CASTVAEYQPQHF
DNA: TGTGCCAGTACGGTAGCGGAATATCAGCCCCAGCATTTT

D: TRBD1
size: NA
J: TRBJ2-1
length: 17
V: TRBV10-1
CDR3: CASTPMNRGVIYNEQFF
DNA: TGCGCCAGCACCCCGATGAACAGGGGAGTTATCTACAATGAGCAGTTCTTC

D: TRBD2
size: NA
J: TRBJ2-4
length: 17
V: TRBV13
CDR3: CASSLLGRAGAKNIQYF
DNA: TGTGCCAGCAGCTTACTCGGGAGGGCCGGGGCCAAAAACATTCAGTACTTC

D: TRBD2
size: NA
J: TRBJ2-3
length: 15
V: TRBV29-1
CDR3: CSVGGLAGVGDTQYF
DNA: TGCAGCGTTGGGGGACTAGCGGGAGTTGGAGATACGCAGTATTTT

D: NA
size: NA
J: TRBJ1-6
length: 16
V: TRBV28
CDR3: CASSLARSSYNSPLHF
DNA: TGTGCCAGCAGTTTAGCTAGGAGCTCCTATAATTCACCCCTCCACTTT

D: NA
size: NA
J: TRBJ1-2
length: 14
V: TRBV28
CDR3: CASSLPQEFGGYTF
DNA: TGTGCCAGCAGTTTACCACAGGAGTTCGGGGGCTACACCTTC

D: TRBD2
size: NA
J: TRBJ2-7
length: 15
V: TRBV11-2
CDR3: CASRRLAGGTYEQYF
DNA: TGTGCCAGCAGACGACTAGCGGGAGGAACCTACGAGCAGTACTTC

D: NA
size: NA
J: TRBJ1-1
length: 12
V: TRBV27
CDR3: CARSHRGTEAFF
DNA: TGTGCCCGCTCACACCGGGGCACTGAAGCTTTCTTT

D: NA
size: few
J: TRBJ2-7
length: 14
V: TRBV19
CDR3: CASSNWGETYEQYF
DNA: TGTGCCAGTAGTAACTGGGGGGAAACCTACGAGCAGTACTTC

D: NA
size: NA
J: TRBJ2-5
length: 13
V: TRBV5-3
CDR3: CARRGGPQETQYF
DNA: TGTGCCAGAAGAGGAGGCCCTCAAGAGACCCAGTACTTC

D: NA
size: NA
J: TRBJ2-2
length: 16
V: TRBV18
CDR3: CASSPPRGLVGGELFF
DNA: TGTGCCAGCTCACCACCCCGCGGCCTAGTCGGGGGGGAGCTGTTTTTT

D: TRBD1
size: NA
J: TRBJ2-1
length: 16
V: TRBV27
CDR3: CASSKRAGTGEGEQFF
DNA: TGTGCCAGCAGTAAGCGTGCCGGGACAGGGGAAGGTGAGCAGTTCTTC

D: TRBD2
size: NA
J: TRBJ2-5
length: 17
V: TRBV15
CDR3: CATSRGGGLAGGETQYF
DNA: TGTGCCACCAGCAGAGGGGGGGGACTAGCGGGAGGAGAGACCCAGTACTTC

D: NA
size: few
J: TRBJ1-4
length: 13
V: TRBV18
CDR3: CASSRGLDEKLFF
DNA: TGTGCCAGCTCACGGGGGCTGGATGAAAAACTGTTTTTT

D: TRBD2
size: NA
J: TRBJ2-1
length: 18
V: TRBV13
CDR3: CASSLGLLAGGSYNEQFF
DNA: TGTGCCAGCAGCTTAGGGTTACTAGCGGGAGGCTCCTACAATGAGCAGTTCTTC

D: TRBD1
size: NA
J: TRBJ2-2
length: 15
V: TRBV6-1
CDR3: CASSEGGTGAGELFF
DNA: TGTGCCAGCAGTGAAGGTGGGACAGGGGCCGGGGAGCTGTTTTTT

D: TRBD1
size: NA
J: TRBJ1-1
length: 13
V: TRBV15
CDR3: CATSTRDRGEAFF
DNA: TGTGCCACCAGCACCCGGGACAGGGGCGAAGCTTTCTTT

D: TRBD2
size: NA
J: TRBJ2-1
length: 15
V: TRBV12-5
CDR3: CAYPASGVSYNEQFF
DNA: TGTGCTTACCCCGCTAGCGGGGTCTCCTACAATGAGCAGTTCTTC

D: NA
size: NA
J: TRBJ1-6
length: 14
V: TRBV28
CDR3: CASSPGGANSPLHF
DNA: TGTGCCAGCAGCCCCGGGGGGGCGAATTCACCCCTCCACTTT

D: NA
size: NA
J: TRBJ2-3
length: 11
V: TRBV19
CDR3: CASRTGDTQYF
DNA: TGTGCCAGTAGGACTGGAGATACGCAGTATTTT

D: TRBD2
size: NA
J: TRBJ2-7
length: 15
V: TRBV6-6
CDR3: CASRAPLAGGLEQYF
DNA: TGTGCCAGCAGGGCCCCACTAGCGGGAGGCCTAGAGCAGTACTTC

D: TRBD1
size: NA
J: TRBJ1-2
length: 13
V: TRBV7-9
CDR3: CASSSQGEYGYTF
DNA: TGTGCCAGCAGCTCACAGGGGGAATATGGCTACACCTTC

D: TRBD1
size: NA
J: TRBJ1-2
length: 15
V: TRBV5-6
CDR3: CASSPDREAFYGYTF
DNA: TGTGCCAGCAGCCCTGACAGGGAAGCCTTCTATGGCTACACCTTC

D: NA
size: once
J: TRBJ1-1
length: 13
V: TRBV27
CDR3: CASSFTNRAEAFF
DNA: TGTGCCAGCAGTTTTACCAACAGAGCTGAAGCTTTCTTT

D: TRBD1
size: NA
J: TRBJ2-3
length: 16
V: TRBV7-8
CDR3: CASNQYRDRDPDTQYF
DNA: TGTGCCAGCAACCAATACCGGGACAGGGATCCAGATACGCAGTATTTT

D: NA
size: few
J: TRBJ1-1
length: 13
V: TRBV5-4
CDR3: CASTTGLSTEAFF
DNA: TGTGCCAGCACTACAGGGCTGAGCACTGAAGCTTTCTTT

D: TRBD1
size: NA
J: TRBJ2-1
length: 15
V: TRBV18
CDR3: CASSSQGQPGDEQFF
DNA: TGTGCCAGCTCATCCCAGGGACAGCCTGGGGATGAGCAGTTCTTC

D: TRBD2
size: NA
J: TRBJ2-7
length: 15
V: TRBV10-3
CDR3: CAIGGGLAGPYEQYF
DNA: TGTGCCATCGGGGGGGGACTAGCGGGCCCCTACGAGCAGTACTTC

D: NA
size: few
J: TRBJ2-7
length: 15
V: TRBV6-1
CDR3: CASSEVIGRTYEQYF
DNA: TGTGCCAGCAGTGAAGTGATAGGGAGGACCTACGAGCAGTACTTC

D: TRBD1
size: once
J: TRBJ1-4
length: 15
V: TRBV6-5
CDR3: CASSPATGARQKLFF
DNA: TGTGCCAGCAGTCCTGCGACAGGGGCTCGACAAAAACTGTTTTTT

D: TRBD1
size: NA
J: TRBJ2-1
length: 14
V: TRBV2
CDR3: CASNRQGSYNEQFF
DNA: TGTGCCAGCAACCGACAGGGGTCCTACAATGAGCAGTTCTTC

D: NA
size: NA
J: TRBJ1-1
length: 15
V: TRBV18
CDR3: CASSPRSGESGEAFF
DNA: TGTGCCAGCTCACCCAGGAGCGGGGAGTCGGGCGAAGCTTTCTTT

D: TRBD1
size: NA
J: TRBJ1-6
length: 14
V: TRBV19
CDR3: CASSTGAFNSPLHF
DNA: TGTGCCAGTAGCACAGGGGCTTTCAATTCACCCCTCCACTTT

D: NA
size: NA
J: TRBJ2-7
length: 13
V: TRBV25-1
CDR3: CASSSGTSYEQYF
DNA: TGTGCCAGCAGTTCGGGGACTTCCTACGAGCAGTACTTC

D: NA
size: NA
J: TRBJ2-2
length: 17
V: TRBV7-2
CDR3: CASSLAKRAHYSGELFF
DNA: TGTGCCAGCAGCTTAGCGAAGAGGGCGCATTATTCCGGGGAGCTGTTTTTT

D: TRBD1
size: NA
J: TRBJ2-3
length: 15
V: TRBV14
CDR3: CASSRQGGSTDTQYF
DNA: TGTGCCAGCAGCCGACAGGGGGGATCCACAGATACGCAGTATTTT

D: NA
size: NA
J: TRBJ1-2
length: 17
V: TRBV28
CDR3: CASSFQTNPRGVYGYTF
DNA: TGTGCCAGCAGTTTCCAAACAAACCCCAGGGGCGTCTATGGCTACACCTTC